These 3 T cell receptor beta chains share one sample of origin, sequenced in a study of early T cells in non-severe SARS-CoV-2 infection. One entry per CDR3 protein results from TCRdb running MiXCR on the 5' RACE reads. The sample holds around 57,000 distinct CDR3 sequences; about 8.2% are singletons and the top ten take 9.4%. Sequences were obtained from whole blood. The receptors here all came from an adult who was a healthcare worker with PCR-confirmed SARS-CoV-2 infection or an uninfected control (not recorded which).

This clonotype was counted many times. CDR3 sequence reads: CASRTLSTDTQYF. The CDR3 DNA sequence: TGTGCCAGCCGGACCCTTAGCACAGATACGCAGTATTTT. The chain employs TRBV2 and TRBJ2-3, with D unresolved. V shed 8 bases and J shed 0 bases, with 9 bases lying between them. The CDR3 is 13 amino acids. In germline, CDR1 is SNHLY, CDR2 FYNNEI.

V gene TRBV5-1 combines with J gene TRBJ2-7; D may be TRBD1 (6 bases). Germline-derived CDR1 and CDR2 are SGHRS and YFSETQ. Trimming cost V 5 bases and J 3 bases, with 15 bases left between them. The CDR3 is 14 amino acids. The CDR3 protein is CASSPRTGNYEQYF. The CDR3 DNA follows: TGCGCCAGCAGTCCGCGCACAGGGAACTACGAGCAGTACTTC. Together with reference TRBV5-1 and TRBJ2-7, the CDR3 gives the full variable domain: KAGVTQTPRYLIKTRGQQVTLSCSPISGHRSVSWYQQTPGQGLQFLFEYFSETQRNKGNFPGRFSGRQFSNSRSEMNVSTLELGDSALYLCASSPRTGNYEQYFGPGTRLTVT.

The chain is built from TRBV13 and TRBJ2-7; D perhaps matches TRBD2 (6 bases). Trimming took 3 bases from V and 6 from J, leaving 24 bases between them. Germline V CDR1 and CDR2: PRHDT, FYEKMQ (reference sequence). The CDR3 extends over 17 amino acids. The CDR3 DNA reads TGTGCCAGCAGCTTCTCTGGGATCGCGGCTAGCGTCGGCGAGCAGTACTTC. Its protein is CASSFSGIAASVGEQYF.